The clone carrying this TCR beta chain has a handful of counts. The record originates from a study of spatial heterogeneity in lung cancer. Study as a whole: Donors were roughly 70 untreated early-stage non-small cell lung cancer patients. Across the raw uncorrected reads, a unique TCR and UMI combination was observed, on average, more than ten times.

V shed 5 bases and J 5 bases; nucleotides not matched to a gene: 5. The CDR3 has 14 residues. Specified time point: blood at routine non-recurrence follow-up after resection. The authors sequenced whole RNA from tumor, nontumor lung or frozen PBMC without sorting. The library protocol tagged each TCR cDNA with a unique molecular identifier. TCRdb recomputed calls from the 5' RACE reads with MiXCR, one row per CDR3 protein. Of 95,000 to 120,000 distinct CDR3 sequences in the sample, roughly 10% were seen once. This TCR was sampled from a female donor with early-stage non-small cell lung cancer. The chain is built from TRBV12-3 or TRBV12-4 and TRBJ2-5, with 10 bases fitting TRBD2. Sequencing was performed on PBMCs, taken at follow-up. Here the CDR3 reads CASSEREGHETQYF. In nucleotides, the CDR3 is TGTGCCAGCAGTGAGCGGGAGGGCCACGAGACCCAGTACTTC.